The 14 T cell receptor beta chains in this list originate from one sample, sequenced in a study of T-cell memory formation after mild COVID-19. TCRdb passed the 5' RACE reads through MiXCR, listing each CDR3 protein once. The repertoire holds 270,000 or so distinct CDR3 sequences, with 18% as singletons. The sequencing sample was made of PBMCs or a T cell subset sorted from them (not recorded which). These receptors came from a young man who had mild COVID-19 (a few samples of this study predate the infection). Cell type and time point are not known.

This clonotype appeared a few times. A junction boundary mismatches the germline segment, possibly from a read error. The chain uses TRBV7-9 and TRBJ2-5; 7 positions match TRBD1. The CDR3 sequence is 11 residues long. Germline lookup yields CDR1 SEHNR and CDR2 FQNEAQ (reference sequence). The CDR3 region is CASSGDSRSFF. Written as DNA, the CDR3 is TGTGCCAGCAGCGGGGACAGTCGAAGTTTCTTC.

The V and J genes are TRBV28 and TRBJ1-4; no clear D. This CDR3 is 14 amino acids long. The germline CDR1 and CDR2 sequences are MDHEN and SYDVKM. The V end lost 3 bases, the J end lost 6 bases, and 11 bases lay between the germline ends. The CDR3 region has the DNA TGTGCCAGCAGTTTCCCCAGAAAGCATGAAAAACTGTTTTTT. It is translated as CASSFPRKHEKLFF.

This clonotype was recorded a few times. V is TRBV15 and J is TRBJ2-7, with 7 bases identical to TRBD1. Germline CDR1 is LNHNV and CDR2 is YYDKDF (reference sequence). The CDR3 has 13 amino acids. V lost 4 bases and J lost 5; bases outside the gene matches: 5. The CDR3, as DNA: TGTGCCACCAGCAAGGGGGCCAGGAACGAGCAGTACTTC. Translating gives CATSKGARNEQYF.

The gene calls are TRBV7-6 and TRBJ2-6, with a weak D call TRBD2 (5 bases). The CDR3 has 18 residues. Between the trimmed V and J ends, which lost 2 bases and 2 bases, there was a span of 16 bases. Germline CDR1 SGHVS, CDR2 FNYEAQ. CDR3 DNA sequence: TGTGCCAGCAGCTTATCAATAGGTGCCGGGGCTGGGGCCAACGTCCTGACTTTC. Translation gives CASSLSIGAGAGANVLTF. Based on the CDR3 plus reference TRBV7-6 and TRBJ2-6, the full variable domain is GAGVSQSPRYKVTKRGQDVALRCDPISGHVSLYWYRQALGQGPEFLTYFNYEAQQDKSGLPNDRFSAERPEGSISTLTIQRTEQRDSAMYRCASSLSIGAGAGANVLTFGAGSRLTVL.

This clonotype turned up a few times. The CDR3 reads CASSLGVKSPLHF. As DNA, the CDR3 is TGTGCCAGCAGTTTAGGGGTCAAGTCGCCCCTCCACTTT. The rearrangement uses TRBV27 and TRBJ1-6; D gene uncertain. Between the trimmed V and J ends, which lost 2 bases and 13 bases, there was a span of 12 bases. The CDR3 is made up of 13 amino acids. CDR1 and CDR2 (germline): MNHEY, SMNVEV (reference sequence).

This clonotype was observed a few times. The chain uses TRBV4-2 and TRBJ2-3; possible D gene TRBD2, 5 bases. V gave up 0 bases and J gave up 5 bases, with 15 bases separating them. CDR3 length equals 16 residues. The germline CDR1 and CDR2 sequences are LGHNA and YNFKEQ. The CDR3 DNA reads TGTGCCAGCAGCCAAGAATGGATCGAGCGGAGAGATACGCAGTATTTT. This sequence encodes CASSQEWIERRDTQYF.

This chain links TRBV7-8 with TRBJ2-2; possibly TRBD1 for D (5 bases). This CDR3 comprises 15 residues. Per the germline V gene, CDR1 is SGHVS and CDR2 is FQNEAQ. V lost 5 bases and J 1 base, leaving 11 bases between the germline ends. The CDR3 region is CASSPGMRNTGELFF. CDR3 sequence (DNA): TGTGCCAGCAGCCCAGGGATGCGGAACACCGGGGAGCTGTTTTTT.

The CDR3 DNA reads as TGTGCCAGCGGTTCAAGCAACACTGAAGCTTTCTTT. Residues: CASGSSNTEAFF. This chain uses TRBV28 with TRBJ1-1; the D is unclear. CDR3 length equals 12 residues. Per germline, CDR1 MDHEN and CDR2 SYDVKM. Trimming removed 8 bases from V and 2 bases from J, with 9 bases in between.

This clonotype was seen a few times. The genes are TRBV12-3 or TRBV12-4 and TRBJ1-5, with no clear D. The V and J ends lost 5 bases and 5 bases respectively, with 10 bases between them. There are 13 residues in the CDR3. The CDR3, as DNA: TGTGCCAGCAGTGTCGACCTCGATCAGCCCCAGCATTTT. Translated, it gives CASSVDLDQPQHF.

J is TRBJ1-1 and V is TRBV29-1, with TRBD1 matching over 7 bases. The V and J ends lost 7 bases and 3 bases, in that order; junction bases with no gene match: 5. This CDR3 region has 12 residues. Germline CDR1 is SQVTM and CDR2 is ANQGSEA. For the CDR3, the DNA is TGCAGCGCGCTAGACAGGGACACTGAAGCTTTCTTT. This sequence encodes CSALDRDTEAFF.

The chain employs TRBV6-5 and TRBJ2-4, with D possibly being TRBD2 (5 bases). CDR3 size: 15 residues. V lost 2 bases and J lost 3, with 11 bases in between. The germline V gene encodes CDR1 MNHEY and CDR2 SVGAGI. CDR3 nucleotides: TGTGCCAGCAGTTACGAATGGGGAGTCAAAAACATTCAGTACTTC. Amino acids: CASSYEWGVKNIQYF.

This clonotype was picked up a small number of times. The V call is TRBV12-3 or TRBV12-4, the J call TRBJ1-4; perhaps TRBD1 as D (5 bases). V gave up 1 base and J gave up 3 bases, with 9 bases separating them. This CDR3 has 15 amino acids. The CDR3 reads CASSLDGASNEKLFF. DNA for the CDR3: TGTGCCAGCAGTTTAGATGGGGCCTCTAATGAAAAACTGTTTTTT.

The chain links TRBV7-3 to TRBJ1-1, with D unresolved. The V end was cut by 5 bases, the J end by 1 base, with 14 bases between. Germline V gene data show CDR1 as SGHTA and CDR2 as FQGTGA. CDR3 length: 15 amino acids. The CDR3 DNA is TGTGCCAGCAGCCCCTCGGGTTGGGGGAACACTGAAGCTTTCTTT. It codes for CASSPSGWGNTEAFF.

This chain links TRBV5-1 with TRBJ2-7; D is ambiguous. The CDR3 has 14 residues. Germline values: CDR1 SGHRS, CDR2 YFSETQ. The ends were cut back, 0 bases at V and 0 bases at J, with 7 bases in the middle. CDR3 region: CASSLGPASYEQYV. CDR3 bases: TGCGCCAGCAGCTTGGGGCCGGCCTCCTACGAGCAGTACGTC.